This T cell receptor (beta chain) was recovered during a study of technical replicates of blood from a few donors (TCRdb year 2017). At the junction V is shortened by 7 bases and J by 4 bases, with 14 bases in between. Spanning cysteine to phenylalanine, the CDR3 consists of 15 amino acids. Just the 45-base CDR3 DNA is kept, in frame starting at base 1. The germline V gene encodes CDR1 MNHNS and CDR2 SASEGT. Library preparation employed the immunoSEQ multiplex PCR assay. Sourced from immuneACCESS, this table was stored by TCRdb with only in-frame sequences that have V and J called. A share of the clones is absent; for the studies checked, an unresolved V gene accounts for under half, and the remainder has no known explanation. The sample data list 80,000 or so clones, and about 81% of these were observed just once. The ten largest account for roughly 3.7% of the sample. Regarding this clone: This receptor's antigen is unknown. No base quality information exists; no much larger clone differs at one position.

Sample: PBMCs. This chain joins TRBV6-1 to TRBJ2-6; the D gene cannot be resolved reliably. The TCR originated in a human donor in good health. Some clones in this sample may be carry-over from other donors' samples. The DNA reads as follows: TGTGCCAGCACCAACTTAGAAAGAGGGGCCAACGTCCTGACTTTC. It translates as CASTNLERGANVLTF.